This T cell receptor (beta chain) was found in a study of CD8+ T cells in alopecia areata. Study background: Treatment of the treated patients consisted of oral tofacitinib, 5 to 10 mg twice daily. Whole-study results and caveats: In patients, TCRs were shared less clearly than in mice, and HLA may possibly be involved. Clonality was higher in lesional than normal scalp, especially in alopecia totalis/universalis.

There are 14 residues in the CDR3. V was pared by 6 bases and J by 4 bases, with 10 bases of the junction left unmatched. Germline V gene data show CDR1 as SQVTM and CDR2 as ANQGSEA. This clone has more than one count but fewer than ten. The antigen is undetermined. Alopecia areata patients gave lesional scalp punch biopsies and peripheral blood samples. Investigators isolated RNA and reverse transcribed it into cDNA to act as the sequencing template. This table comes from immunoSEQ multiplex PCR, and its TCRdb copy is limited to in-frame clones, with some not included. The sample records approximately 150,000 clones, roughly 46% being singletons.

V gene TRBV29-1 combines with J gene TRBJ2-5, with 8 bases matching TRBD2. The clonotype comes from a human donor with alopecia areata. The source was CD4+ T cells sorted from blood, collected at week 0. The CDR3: CSVVRAGAGETQYF. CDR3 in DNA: TGCAGCGTCGTTCGAGCGGGAGCCGGAGAGACCCAGTACTTC.